These 4 T cell receptor beta chains share one sample of origin, sequenced in a study of shared clonotypes between healthy human individuals. Sequenced by immunoSEQ multiplex PCR; TCRdb stores in-frame clones only, minus some. This table has about 680,000 clones, around two thirds appearing once. Sequencing was carried out using memory CD4+ T cells sorted from blood. Subset meaning: CD45RA-negative fraction. These receptor sequences come from a woman aged 25 to 39 in good health.

This clone was counted a few times. The chain links TRBV18 to TRBJ1-1, with D maybe TRBD1 (5 bases). CDR3 length: 13 amino acids. V was shortened by 3 bases and J by 5 bases, with 10 bases between the two germline ends. In germline, CDR1 is KGHSH, CDR2 LQKENI. The CDR3 protein is CASSPGRETEAFF. CDR3 DNA: TGTGCCAGCTCACCGGGCAGGGAGACTGAAGCTTTCTTT.

The table lists this clone with a count of one. The chain combines TRBV28 with TRBJ2-1, with a possible D match to TRBD2 (6 bases). CDR1 is MDHEN and CDR2 is SYDVKM in the germline V gene. This CDR3 is built from 14 residues. V shed 3 bases and J shed 6 bases, with 12 bases lying between them. The CDR3 DNA is TGTGCCAGCAGTTTGGCGGGAAAAGGCAATGAGCAGTTCTTC. This translates into CASSLAGKGNEQFF.

The CDR3 is CASSEFGGRGEQYF. In nucleotides, the CDR3 is TGTGCCAGCAGTGAATTTGGCGGGAGGGGAGAGCAGTACTTC. The V call is TRBV6-1, the J call TRBJ2-7; the match to TRBD2 covers 9 bases. V lost 2 bases and J lost 7; bases outside the gene matches: 6. The CDR3 extends over 14 amino acids. Germline assignment: CDR1 MNHNS and CDR2 SASEGT.

This CDR3 reads CASSVTGSPSTEQYF. In nucleotides, the CDR3 is TGCGCCAGCAGCGTTACCGGGTCTCCTTCTACCGAGCAGTACTTC. The rearrangement joins TRBV5-1 to TRBJ2-7, with no clear D. Germline-derived CDR1 and CDR2 are SGHRS and YFSETQ. Trimming removed 4 bases at V and 6 bases at J, with 20 bases between. The CDR3 consists of 15 residues.